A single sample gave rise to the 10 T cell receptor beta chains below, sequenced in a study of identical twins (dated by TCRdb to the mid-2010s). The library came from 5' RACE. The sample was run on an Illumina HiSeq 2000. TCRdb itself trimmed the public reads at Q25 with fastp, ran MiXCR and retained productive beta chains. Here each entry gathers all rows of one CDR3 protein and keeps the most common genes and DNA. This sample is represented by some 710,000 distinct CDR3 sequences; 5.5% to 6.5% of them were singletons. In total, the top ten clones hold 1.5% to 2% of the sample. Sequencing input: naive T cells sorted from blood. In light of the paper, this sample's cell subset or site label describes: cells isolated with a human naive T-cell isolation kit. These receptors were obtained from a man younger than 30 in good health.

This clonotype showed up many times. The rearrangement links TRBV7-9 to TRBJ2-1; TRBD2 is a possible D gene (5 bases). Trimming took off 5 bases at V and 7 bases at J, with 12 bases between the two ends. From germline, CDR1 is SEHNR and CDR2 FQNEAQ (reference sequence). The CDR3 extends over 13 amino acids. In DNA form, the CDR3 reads TGTGCCAGCAGCCCGGGATTCCCGAATGAGCAGTTCTTC. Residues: CASSPGFPNEQFF.

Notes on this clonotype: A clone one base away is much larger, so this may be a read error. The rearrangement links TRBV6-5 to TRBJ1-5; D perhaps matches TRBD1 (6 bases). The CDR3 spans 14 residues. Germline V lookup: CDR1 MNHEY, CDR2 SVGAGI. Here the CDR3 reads CASSYLGPGQPHHF. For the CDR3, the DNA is TGTGCCAGCAGTTACTTAGGACCAGGACAGCCCCACCATTTT.

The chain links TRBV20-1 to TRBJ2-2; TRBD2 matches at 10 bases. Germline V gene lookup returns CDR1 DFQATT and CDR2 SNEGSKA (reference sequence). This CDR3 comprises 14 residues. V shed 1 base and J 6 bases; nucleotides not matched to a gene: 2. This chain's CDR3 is CSARGLAGAGELFF. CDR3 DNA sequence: TGCAGTGCTAGAGGGCTAGCGGGAGCCGGGGAGCTGTTTTTT.

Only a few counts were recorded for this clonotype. CDR3 loop: CASSLVLAGDPGQYF. The CDR3 DNA sequence: TGTGCCAGCAGTTTAGTTTTAGCGGGAGACCCAGGGCAGTACTTC. The gene calls are TRBV12-3 or TRBV12-4 and TRBJ2-7; 9 bases map to TRBD2. This CDR3 is built from 15 residues. V shed 1 base and J 9 bases; nucleotides not matched to a gene: 10.

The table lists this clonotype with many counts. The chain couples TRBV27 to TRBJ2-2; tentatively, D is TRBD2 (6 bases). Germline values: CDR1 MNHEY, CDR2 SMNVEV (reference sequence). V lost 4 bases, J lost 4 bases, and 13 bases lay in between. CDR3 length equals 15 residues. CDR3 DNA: TGTGCCAGCAGTTACAGGAGGGTGATCACCGGGGAGCTGTTTTTT. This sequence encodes CASSYRRVITGELFF.

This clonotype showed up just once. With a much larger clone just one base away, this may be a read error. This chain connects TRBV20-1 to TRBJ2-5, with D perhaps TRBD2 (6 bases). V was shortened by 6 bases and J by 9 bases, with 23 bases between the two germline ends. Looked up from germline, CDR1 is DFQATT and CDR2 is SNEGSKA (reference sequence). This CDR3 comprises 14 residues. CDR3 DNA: TGCAGTGCCCGAATTCGGGACTTGGTGGAGGCCCAGTACTTC. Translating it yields CSARIRDLVEAQYF.

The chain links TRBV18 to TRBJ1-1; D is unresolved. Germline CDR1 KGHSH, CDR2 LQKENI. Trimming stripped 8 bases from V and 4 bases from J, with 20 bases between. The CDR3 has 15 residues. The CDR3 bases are TGTGCCAGCGCCCCTTTGGACCCAACCGGCACTGAAGCTTTCTTT. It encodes CASAPLDPTGTEAFF.

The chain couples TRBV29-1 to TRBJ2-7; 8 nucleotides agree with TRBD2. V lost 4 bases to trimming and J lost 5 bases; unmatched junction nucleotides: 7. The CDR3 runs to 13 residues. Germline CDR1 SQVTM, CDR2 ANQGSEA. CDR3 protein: CSVGDGRADEQYF. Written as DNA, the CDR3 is TGCAGCGTTGGAGACGGGAGGGCCGACGAGCAGTACTTC.

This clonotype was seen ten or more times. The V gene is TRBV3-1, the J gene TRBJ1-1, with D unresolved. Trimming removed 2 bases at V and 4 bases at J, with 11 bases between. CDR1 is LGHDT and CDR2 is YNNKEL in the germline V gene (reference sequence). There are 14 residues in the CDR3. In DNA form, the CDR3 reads TGTGCCAGCAGCCAACGCTCTCCGTCCACTGAAGCTTTCTTT. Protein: CASSQRSPSTEAFF.

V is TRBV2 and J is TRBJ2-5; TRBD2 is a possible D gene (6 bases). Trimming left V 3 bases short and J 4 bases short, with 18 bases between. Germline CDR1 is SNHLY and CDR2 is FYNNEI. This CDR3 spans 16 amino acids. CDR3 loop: CASSEGKGGNRETQYF. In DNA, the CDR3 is TGTGCCAGCAGTGAGGGGAAAGGCGGGAACAGAGAGACCCAGTACTTC.